This T cell receptor (beta chain) stems from a study of early T cells in non-severe SARS-CoV-2 infection. About the study: Bulk RNA isolated from unsorted whole blood underwent sequencing; chains were not paired.

Trimming shortened V by 3 bases and J by 3 bases, and 11 bases separated the two germline ends. The CDR3 is made up of 15 amino acids. Germline V CDR1 and CDR2: SGHAT, FQNNGV. Regarding the study as a whole: Matches to VDJdb favored anti-spike CD8 responses and missed private and CD4 specificities.

With respect to this clonotype: Its specificity is not known.

Each single cDNA molecule received a unique molecular identifier. TCRdb recomputed calls from the 5' RACE reads with MiXCR, one row per CDR3 protein. The sample has just under 65,000 distinct CDR3 sequences; almost 9% are singletons. The sequencing here drew on whole blood, taken at baseline. This receptor was obtained from an adult who was a healthcare worker with PCR-confirmed SARS-CoV-2 infection or an uninfected control (not recorded which). The rearrangement joins TRBV11-2 to TRBJ2-2; a possible D gene is TRBD1 (5 bases). CDR3 in amino acids: CASSFRGAHTGELFF. For the CDR3, the DNA is TGTGCCAGCAGCTTTAGGGGCGCGCACACCGGGGAGCTGTTTTTT.